This paragraph covers one TCR beta chain sequence. Under the authors' procedure: Estimation of nucleated cell counts was performed using reference gene primer amplification. Clones were read by immunoSEQ multiplex PCR, and TCRdb kept only the in-frame ones, dropping some. For V, J and clone size, that table is used; D and trimming come from the DNA. In the table there are roughly 65,000 clones, around nine tenths of which are singletons. The record originates from a study of blood T cell repertoires in COVID-19. Study context: COVID-19 samples, acute and convalescent, were from the United States, Italy and Spain. Sources were T cells, B-cell-depleted T cells, or PBMCs; the material itself was cDNA or gDNA.

The clonotype comes from an older woman with acute or convalescent COVID-19. Sample: peripheral blood.

For the CDR3, the DNA is TGTGCCAGCAGTTTATTCCCCCCAGGGGGGCCTGAAAAACTGTTTTTT. It is translated as CASSLFPPGGPEKLFF. J is TRBJ1-4 and V is TRBV27; the match to TRBD1 covers 7 bases. The CDR3 totals 16 residues. V gave up 1 base and J gave up 7 bases; unmatched junction bases: 9. Germline V gives CDR1 MNHEY, CDR2 SMNVEV (reference sequence).